The T cell receptor (beta chain) described here comes from a study of spatial heterogeneity in lung cancer. TCRdb passed the 5' RACE reads through MiXCR, listing each CDR3 protein once. The data contain 90,000 or so distinct CDR3 sequences, roughly 10% of them singletons. In its sample, this clonotype was seen many times. Time point here: sample taken at primary tumor resection. The sequenced material consisted of unsorted whole RNA from tumor, nontumor lung or frozen PBMC. With 1 base clipped from V and 5 bases from J, the junction kept 10 bases outside the gene matches. Germline CDR1 is SGHTS and CDR2 is YDEGEE. This CDR3 is built from 17 residues.

This rearrangement joins TRBV5-8 to TRBJ2-1, with 9 bases fitting TRBD1. Source: PBMCs, taken at surgery. The TCR was taken from a male donor with early-stage non-small cell lung cancer. The CDR3 reads CASSLFFGTGNHNEQFF. The CDR3 coding sequence is TGTGCCAGCAGCTTGTTCTTCGGGACAGGGAACCACAATGAGCAGTTCTTC.